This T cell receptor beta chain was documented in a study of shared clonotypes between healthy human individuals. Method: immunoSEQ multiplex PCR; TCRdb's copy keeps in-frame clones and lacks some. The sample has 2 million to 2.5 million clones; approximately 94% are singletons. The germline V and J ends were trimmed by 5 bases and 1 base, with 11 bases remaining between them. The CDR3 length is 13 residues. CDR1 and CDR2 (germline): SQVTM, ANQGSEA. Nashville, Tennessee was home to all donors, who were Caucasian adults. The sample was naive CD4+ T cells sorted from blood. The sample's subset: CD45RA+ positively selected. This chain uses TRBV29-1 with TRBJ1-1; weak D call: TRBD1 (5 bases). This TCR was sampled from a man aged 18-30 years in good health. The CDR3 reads CSVSRAGNTEAFF. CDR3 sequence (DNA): TGCAGCGTTTCCAGGGCTGGGAACACTGAAGCTTTCTTT.